Presented here are 24 T cell receptor beta chains from one specimen sequenced in a study of T cell repertoires in cytomegalovirus infection. TCRdb independently ran MiXCR on the reads; one entry per CDR3 protein. This table has some 800,000 distinct CDR3 sequences, 30% to 35% appearing once. Their antigen targets remain unknown. Sequenced material: cultured CD8+ T cells from PBMCs, taken from culture after CMV antigen stimulation. The source of these receptors is a human donor in good health (CMV status not recorded). Some clones in this sample may be carry-over from other donors' samples.

This clonotype occurred a few times. The CDR3 is CASRAGPRGEQYV. DNA of the CDR3: TGTGCCAGCAGGGCGGGGCCGCGAGGCGAGCAGTACGTC. The V and J genes are TRBV27 and TRBJ2-7; possible D gene TRBD2, 6 bases. The CDR3 consists of 13 residues. Trimming cost V 6 bases and J 6 bases, with 15 bases left between them. CDR1 and CDR2 (germline): MNHEY, SMNVEV (reference sequence).

This clonotype came up a few times. J is TRBJ2-3 and V is TRBV7-8; D remains ambiguous. V was cut by 3 bases and J by 4 bases, with 11 bases left in between. CDR1 is SGHVS and CDR2 is FQNEAQ in the germline V gene. There are 14 residues in the CDR3. The CDR3 sequence: CASSFRLESDTQYF. CDR3 DNA sequence: TGTGCCAGCAGCTTTCGTCTTGAGTCAGATACGCAGTATTTT.

The V gene is TRBV2, the J gene TRBJ2-7; D remains unclear. From germline, CDR1 is SNHLY and CDR2 FYNNEI. This CDR3 has 15 amino acids. Trimming pared 6 bases from V and 2 bases from J, leaving 17 bases between. Here the CDR3 reads CASRSTSWSPYEQYV. DNA of the CDR3: TGTGCCAGCAGAAGTACCTCGTGGAGCCCCTACGAGCAGTACGTC.

Points on this clonotype: A read error may be the cause here, since a much bigger clone is one base away. This chain connects TRBV2 to TRBJ1-4; tentatively, D is TRBD1 (6 bases). The CDR3 is made up of 14 amino acids. Germline lookup yields CDR1 SNHLY and CDR2 FYNNEI. The CDR3 DNA follows: TGTGCCAGCAGTTGGGACACGGGGCGGGAAAAACCGTTTTTT. This codes for CASSWDTGREKPFF.

The CDR3 protein is CASSLEGTETDTQYF. For the CDR3, the DNA is TGCGCCAGCAGCTTGGAAGGGACTGAAACAGATACGCAGTATTTT. The chain links TRBV5-1 to TRBJ2-3, with a weak D call TRBD2 (6 bases). The germline gives CDR1 SGHRS, CDR2 YFSETQ. The CDR3 is made up of 15 amino acids. V was pared by 0 bases and J by 3 bases, with 11 bases between. The full variable domain, rest sourced from reference TRBV5-1 and TRBJ2-3, is KAGVTQTPRYLIKTRGQQVTLSCSPISGHRSVSWYQQTPGQGLQFLFEYFSETQRNKGNFPGRFSGRQFSNSRSEMNVSTLELGDSALYLCASSLEGTETDTQYFGPGTRLTVL.

The gene calls are TRBV10-3 and TRBJ2-5; D is unclear. Trimming cost V 2 bases and J 5 bases, with 9 bases left between them. CDR3 size: 13 residues. Germline loops: CDR1 ENHRY, CDR2 SYGVKD. CDR3 residues: CAISEGYAETQYF. Written as DNA, the CDR3 is TGTGCCATCAGTGAGGGTTATGCGGAGACCCAGTACTTC.

The rearrangement links TRBV6-5 to TRBJ2-5; the D call may be TRBD1 or TRBD2 (5 bases each). Between the trimmed V and J ends, which lost 2 bases and 7 bases, there was a span of 14 bases. Per germline, CDR1 MNHEY and CDR2 SVGAGI. The CDR3 runs 14 residues. CDR3 loop: CASSYGTQVPTQYF. For the CDR3, the DNA is TGTGCCAGCAGTTACGGGACCCAGGTCCCGACCCAGTACTTC.

A few counts support this clonotype. The chain has TRBV14 and TRBJ2-5; D gene ambiguous. The V gene's germline CDR1 is SGHDN and CDR2 FVKESK. The V end was cut by 3 bases, the J end by 3 bases, with 8 bases between. This CDR3 contains 13 residues. The CDR3 is CASSQLRKETQYF. As DNA, the CDR3 is TGTGCCAGCAGCCAGCTAAGGAAAGAGACCCAGTACTTC.

This clonotype was seen many times. The chain carries TRBV7-6 and TRBJ2-7, with D maybe TRBD2 (6 bases). The CDR3 covers 15 residues. The V end was cut by 2 bases, the J end by 0 bases, with 11 bases between. The V gene's germline CDR1 is SGHVS and CDR2 FNYEAQ. In DNA form, the CDR3 reads TGTGCCAGCAGCTTATGGGCGGGAAGCTCCTACGAGCAGTACGTC. Translation gives CASSLWAGSSYEQYV.

About this clonotype: A read error may produce the germline difference seen at one junction end. The chain joins TRBV5-1 to TRBJ2-1; tentative D call: TRBD2 (6 bases). The CDR3 is 13 residues long. In germline, CDR1 is SGHRS, CDR2 YFSETQ. CDR3 amino acids: CANSLAGAGEQFF. CDR3 nucleotides: TGCGCCAACAGCTTGGCCGGGGCGGGGGAGCAGTTCTTC.

The V and J genes are TRBV15 and TRBJ2-1, with TRBD1 as a possible D gene (6 bases). V was trimmed by 5 bases and J by 3 bases, leaving 20 bases between them. The CDR3 spans 17 residues. CDR1 and CDR2 (germline): LNHNV, YYDKDF (reference sequence). The CDR3 region is CATSYKLDSPYYNEQFF. The CDR3 bases are TGTGCCACCAGCTACAAGCTGGACAGCCCTTACTACAATGAGCAGTTCTTC.

The chain uses TRBV12-5 and TRBJ2-2, with 8 bases fitting TRBD2. Germline loops: CDR1 LGHNT, CDR2 FRNRAP. V gave up 11 bases and J gave up 3 bases; unmatched junction bases: 5. The CDR3 consists of 13 residues. The DNA of the CDR3 is TGTGCTGGGGGACTAGGGGACACCGGGGAGCTGTTTTTT. It encodes CAGGLGDTGELFF.

As for this clonotype: This may come from a read error, since a much larger clone is one base off. The rearrangement joins TRBV28 to TRBJ2-2; D gene ambiguous. Germline-derived CDR1 and CDR2 are MDHEN and SYDVKM. CDR3 size: 12 residues. V lost 4 bases and J 3 bases, leaving 3 bases between the germline ends. The CDR3 DNA reads as TGTGCCAGCAGTTGGTACACCGGGGAGCTGTTTTTT. Amino acids: CASSWYTGELFF.

The rearrangement joins TRBV20-1 to TRBJ2-7; 11 bases match TRBD2. The CDR3 runs to 14 residues. J lost 3 bases, V lost 1 base, and 2 bases had no gene match. Germline V gene data show CDR1 as DFQATT and CDR2 as SNEGSKA (reference sequence). The CDR3 DNA follows: TGCAGTGCTAGAGCGACTAGCGGGGACTACGAGCAGTACGTC. Encoded protein: CSARATSGDYEQYV.

This clonotype was seen a single time. This chain connects TRBV12-3 or TRBV12-4 to TRBJ1-2; 10 nucleotides match TRBD1. The CDR3 is 15 amino acids. Trimming removed 8 bases from V and 4 bases from J; junction bases left unmatched: 10. Here the CDR3 DNA reads TGTGCCAGCGAGGGTGGGACAGGGGCAGCCTATGGCTACACCTTC. Protein product: CASEGGTGAAYGYTF.

This clonotype was counted ten times or more. This chain uses TRBV6-5 with TRBJ1-1; the match to TRBD1 covers 7 bases. V was clipped by 1 base and J by 0 bases; unmatched bases: 8. Germline V CDR1 and CDR2: MNHEY, SVGAGI. The CDR3 sequence is 17 residues long. CDR3 region: CASSYYGRGWVNTEAFF. CDR3 DNA: TGTGCCAGCAGTTACTATGGCAGGGGGTGGGTGAACACTGAAGCTTTCTTT.

V usage is TRBV7-6 and J usage is TRBJ1-3, with D unclear. The CDR3 sequence is 14 residues long. V shed 2 bases and J shed 0 bases, with 5 bases lying between them. The germline V gene encodes CDR1 SGHVS and CDR2 FNYEAQ. The CDR3 region has the DNA TGTGCCAGCAGCTTACAGAGCTCTGGAAACACCATATATTTT. This codes for CASSLQSSGNTIYF.

This clonotype was detected only a few times. The V call is TRBV12-3 or TRBV12-4, the J call TRBJ2-5; 15 nucleotides align to TRBD2. The CDR3 covers 18 residues. V gave up 3 bases and J gave up 2 bases; unmatched junction bases: 7. The CDR3 nucleotides are TGTGCCAGCAGTTTCGGACTAGCGGGGGGGCAAGATCAAGAGACCCAGTACTTC. Translating it yields CASSFGLAGGQDQETQYF.

This chain connects TRBV27 to TRBJ2-2, with 11 bases that match TRBD1. The germline gives CDR1 MNHEY, CDR2 SMNVEV (reference sequence). The CDR3 totals 15 residues. The junction had 5 bases not matched to a gene; V was cut back by 4 bases and J by 7 bases. The CDR3 region is CASSSRTGGHGELFF. CDR3 DNA sequence: TGTGCCAGCAGTTCCCGGACAGGGGGCCACGGGGAGCTGTTTTTT.

This chain connects TRBV6-1 to TRBJ2-5; 7 positions match TRBD1. This CDR3 comprises 18 residues. The ends lost 2 bases at V and 1 base at J; junction bases unmatched: 13. Germline CDR1 reads MNHNS; CDR2 reads SASEGT. This CDR3 is CASSELRTGFQFQETQYF. CDR3 DNA: TGTGCCAGCAGTGAATTAAGGACAGGTTTTCAATTCCAAGAGACCCAGTACTTC.

This clonotype has only a few counts. V is TRBV20-1 and J is TRBJ2-5, with D maybe TRBD2 (5 bases). From germline, CDR1 is DFQATT and CDR2 SNEGSKA (reference sequence). Trimming stripped 0 bases from V and 0 bases from J, with 11 bases between. This CDR3 contains 15 residues. The CDR3, as DNA: TGCAGTGCTAGAGAAGCGGTGTTTTACCAAGAGACCCAGTACTTC. Residues: CSAREAVFYQETQYF.

This sequence joins TRBV10-2 and TRBJ1-1; D gene ambiguous. CDR3 length: 15 amino acids. The V end lost 5 bases, the J end lost 5 bases, and 18 bases lay between the germline ends. CDR1 and CDR2 from the germline V gene are WSHSY and SAAADI. CDR3 sequence reads: CASSPSMGGRTEAFF. The CDR3 DNA reads TGCGCCAGCAGTCCCTCGATGGGAGGGCGGACTGAAGCTTTCTTT.

The chain recombines TRBV28 with TRBJ2-2; the D gene is possibly TRBD2 (7 bases). Germline-derived CDR1 and CDR2 are MDHEN and SYDVKM. V gave up 7 bases and J gave up 5 bases, with 20 bases separating them. This CDR3 region has 16 residues. This CDR3 reads CASNPAGGGATGELFF. The CDR3 bases are TGTGCCAGCAATCCAGCTGGGGGGGGGGCTACCGGGGAGCTGTTTTTT.

The rearrangement links TRBV5-6 to TRBJ2-7; TRBD1 matches at 9 bases. The CDR3 extends over 17 amino acids. Per germline, CDR1 SGHDT and CDR2 YYEEEE. The ends lost 0 bases at V and 5 bases at J; junction bases unmatched: 12. The CDR3 DNA is TGTGCCAGCAGCTTGGTGGGCCGGACAGGGGTTTGGGACGAGCAGTACGTC. Its protein product is CASSLVGRTGVWDEQYV.